The 10 T cell receptor beta chains below come from one sample, sequenced in a study of T cells in Graves' hyperthyroidism and ophthalmopathy (dated by TCRdb to the late 2010s). Receptor libraries were prepared by multiplex PCR. Sequenced using an Illumina HiSeq 2000. TCR beta CDR3 regions were amplified from RNA transcripts. The first round of RT-PCR for the TCR CDR3 was performed with the HTBI primer set and the Qiagen OneStep RT-PCR kit. TCRdb reanalyzed the raw reads on its own, using fastp at Q25 for trimming and MiXCR for clone calling, and kept in-frame beta chains. When rows share a CDR3 protein, they turn into one entry using the most common DNA and genes. This sample is represented by 300,000 to 450,000 distinct CDR3 sequences; roughly 25% of them were singletons. About 73% of the sample is held by the ten biggest clonotypes. The sequenced sample was blood. The receptors here all came from a man in his fifties or sixties with Graves' hyperthyroidism.

The chain uses TRBV29-1 and TRBJ2-3; D remains ambiguous. The V gene's germline CDR1 is SQVTM and CDR2 ANQGSEA. The V end was cut by 4 bases, the J end by 6 bases, with 11 bases between. CDR3 length equals 12 residues. The chain's CDR3 is CSVVLIGDTQYF. The CDR3 nucleotides are TGCAGCGTTGTCCTGATAGGGGATACGCAGTATTTT.

The chain combines TRBV6-1 with TRBJ1-4; no clear D gene. In germline, CDR1 is MNHNS, CDR2 SASEGT. V was clipped by 6 bases and J by 0 bases, with 11 bases between them. There are 15 residues in the CDR3. CDR3 amino acids: CASSGRHATNEKLFF. DNA of the CDR3: TGTGCCAGCAGCGGACGACACGCAACTAATGAAAAACTGTTTTTT.

The DNA of the CDR3 is TGCGCCAGCAGACTCACCGGGACCGCGCAGGGAAAACTGTTTTTT. Translated, it gives CASRLTGTAQGKLFF. This sequence joins TRBV5-1 and TRBJ1-4, with D possibly being TRBD1 (5 bases). Per germline, CDR1 SGHRS and CDR2 YFSETQ. V dropped 5 bases and J dropped 10 bases, with 21 bases sitting between them. The length of the CDR3 is 15 residues.

This clonotype was found many times. Written as DNA, the CDR3 is TGTGCCAGCAGTTTAACGTCAGGGGGGAAAGCTTTCTTT. It encodes CASSLTSGGKAFF. The rearrangement joins TRBV27 to TRBJ1-1; 7 positions match TRBD1. Losses at the gene ends were 2 bases for V and 9 bases for J; bases not matched to a gene: 6. This CDR3 has 13 amino acids. Germline V gene lookup returns CDR1 MNHEY and CDR2 SMNVEV (reference sequence).

As to this clonotype: This could be a read error, since a much larger clone is one nucleotide away. The chain employs TRBV12-3 or TRBV12-4 and TRBJ2-1, with TRBD2 matching 8 bases. The CDR3 extends over 15 amino acids. The CDR3 loop is CASRISGTSYNQQFF. The CDR3 region has the DNA TGTGCCAGCAGAATTAGCGGGACATCCTACAATCAGCAGTTCTTC.

The chain links TRBV11-3 to TRBJ2-2; TRBD2 aligns across 11 bases. CDR3 size: 16 residues. The germline V gene encodes CDR1 SGHNT and CDR2 YENEEA. The V gene end was trimmed by 2 bases and the J gene end by 5 bases; junction bases not matched to a gene: 4. CDR3 amino acids: CASSLRLAGGTGELFF. For the CDR3, the DNA is TGTGCCAGCAGCTTAAGGCTAGCGGGAGGAACCGGGGAGCTGTTTTTT.

The chain uses TRBV19 and TRBJ2-1; D not certain. Germline CDR1 and CDR2: LNHDA and SQIVND (reference sequence). This CDR3 region has 14 residues. The V gene lost 6 bases and the J gene lost 5 bases, with 14 bases spanning the gap. The CDR3: CASRTLSPNNEQFF. CDR3 nucleotides: TGTGCCAGTAGAACTCTAAGCCCGAACAATGAGCAGTTCTTC.

The sample holds one count of this clonotype. V is TRBV11-2 and J is TRBJ2-7, with 8 bases lining up with TRBD2. With 4 bases clipped from V and 6 bases from J, the junction kept 11 bases outside the gene matches. Germline V gene sequence: CDR1 SGHAT, CDR2 FQNNGV. The CDR3 spans 15 residues. The CDR3 reads CASSWDWREDCEQYF. The DNA of the CDR3 is TGTGCCAGCAGCTGGGACTGGCGGGAGGATTGCGAGCAGTACTTC.

This clonotype was counted a few times. The V gene is TRBV20-1, the J gene TRBJ2-3; 10 nucleotides align to TRBD2. This CDR3 comprises 14 residues. Germline CDR1 reads DFQATT; CDR2 reads SNEGSKA (reference sequence). The V segment lost 2 bases and the J segment 4 bases; nucleotides outside the gene matches: 3. CDR3 in DNA: TGCAGTGCTAGACCTAGCGGGAGCTCAGATACGCAGTATTTT. It specifies CSARPSGSSDTQYF.

The chain employs TRBV7-2 and TRBJ2-7; D may correspond to TRBD1 or TRBD2 (6 bases each). Per germline, CDR1 SGHTA and CDR2 FQGNSA. This CDR3 contains 13 residues. Trimming took 10 bases from V and 4 from J, leaving 17 bases between them. Here the CDR3 DNA reads TGTGCCACTTCTGGGGGGCTTTTGTACGAGCAGTACTTC. It yields the protein CATSGGLLYEQYF.